Listed below are T cell receptor beta chains from one sample, sequenced in a study of beta chain features in type 1 diabetes. Using immunoSEQ multiplex PCR, the repertoire was profiled, and TCRdb retains in-frame clones only, with some absent. The sample carries over 150,000 clones, about 9.4% recorded once. Source material: central memory CD4+ T cells from blood. All receptors derive from a man aged 25-40 years with type 1 diabetes. CDR3s include the opening cysteine and the closing phenylalanine or tryptophan. D genes are given only for firm matches. Clone size is given for some rows only: seen once, a few or many times, or a class if the clone is expanded.

size | D | J | V | CDR3 | DNA
few | NA | TRBJ2-5 | TRBV9 | CASSVGVQETQYF | TGTGCCAGCAGCGTAGGAGTCCAAGAGACCCAGTACTTC
few | NA | TRBJ2-3 | TRBV5-4 | CASSQDGGAGPGTDTQYF | TGTGCCAGCAGCCAAGATGGGGGAGCGGGCCCGGGCACAGATACGCAGTATTTT
NA | NA | TRBJ2-5 | TRBV18 | CASSNGLGYQETQYF | TGTGCCAGCTCAAACGGCCTCGGGTACCAAGAGACCCAGTACTTC
few | TRBD1 | TRBJ2-7 | TRBV29-1 | CSVQGQGGFYEQYF | TGCAGCGTCCAGGGACAGGGAGGATTCTACGAGCAGTACTTC
few | TRBD1 | TRBJ2-7 | TRBV5-1 | CASSRDRGHEQYF | TGCGCCAGCAGCAGGGACAGGGGGCACGAGCAGTACTTC
few | TRBD1 | TRBJ2-7 | TRBV10-3 | CAISESAQGASEQYF | TGTGCCATCAGTGAGTCGGCACAGGGGGCGAGCGAGCAGTACTTC
few | TRBD2 | TRBJ2-7 | TRBV5-1 | CASSSRGGAGGPKSLPYEQYF | TGCGCCAGCAGCTCAAGGGGCGGCGCGGGAGGGCCAAAGTCCCTCCCTTACGAGCAGTACTTC
few | NA | TRBJ2-1 | TRBV28 | CATDRSSYNEQFF | TGCGCCACCGACAGGAGCTCCTACAATGAGCAGTTCTTC
NA | TRBD1 | TRBJ1-2 | TRBV19 | CASIQGDYGYTF | TGTGCCAGTATACAGGGGGACTATGGCTACACCTTC
few | TRBD1 | TRBJ2-5 | TRBV5-6 | CASSLANRGQETQYF | TGTGCCAGCAGCTTGGCAAACAGGGGGCAAGAGACCCAGTACTTC
NA | TRBD2 | TRBJ2-1 | TRBV4-2 | CASSQEPSGSSYNEQFF | TGTGCCAGCAGCCAAGAGCCCAGCGGGAGCTCCTACAATGAGCAGTTCTTC
few | NA | TRBJ2-1 | TRBV6-6 | CASSYSGTYYNEQFF | TGTGCCAGCAGTTACTCGGGGACTTACTACAATGAGCAGTTCTTC
few | NA | TRBJ1-5 | TRBV28 | CASRFHPRQPQHF | TGTGCCAGCAGATTCCACCCCCGGCAGCCCCAGCATTTT
NA | NA | TRBJ2-7 | TRBV4-3 | CASSQKRDFLGYEQYF | TGCGCCAGCAGCCAAAAGAGGGACTTTCTAGGCTACGAGCAGTACTTC
few | NA | TRBJ2-7 | TRBV6-5 | CASSQQLSGTYEQYF | TGTGCCAGCAGTCAACAACTTAGCGGAACCTACGAGCAGTACTTC
NA | NA | TRBJ2-1 | TRBV30 | CAWSAGSVVNEQFF | TGTGCCTGGAGTGCGGGGAGCGTTGTCAATGAGCAGTTCTTC
NA | TRBD2 | TRBJ2-2 | TRBV7-3 | CASSALAGTNTGELFF | TGTGCCAGCAGCGCGCTAGCGGGGACGAACACCGGGGAGCTGTTTTTT
NA | NA | TRBJ2-5 | TRBV2 | CASGGGAETQYF | TGTGCCAGCGGCGGGGGCGCTGAGACCCAGTACTTC
few | NA | TRBJ1-5 | TRBV18 | CASSRGGINQPQHF | TGTGCCAGCTCCCGAGGGGGTATCAATCAGCCCCAGCATTTT
NA | TRBD1 | TRBJ1-1 | TRBV9 | CASSVRDRGSGAAFF | TGTGCCAGCAGCGTTAGGGACAGGGGTTCCGGGGCAGCTTTCTTT
few | NA | TRBJ1-2 | TRBV7-2 | CASSLRGAGYTF | TGTGCCAGCAGCTTAAGGGGCGCGGGCTACACCTTC
NA | TRBD1 | TRBJ2-6 | TRBV2 | CASSELTGSGSGANVLTF | TGTGCCAGCAGTGAATTGACAGGGAGTGGGTCTGGGGCCAACGTCCTGACTTTC
NA | TRBD1 | TRBJ2-4 | TRBV28 | CASSTGQGTNIQYF | TGTGCCAGCAGCACCGGACAGGGGACAAACATTCAGTACTTC
NA | NA | TRBJ1-5 | TRBV11-2 | CASSLGLGVGQPQHF | TGTGCCAGCAGCTTGGGCCTCGGGGTAGGGCAGCCCCAGCATTTT
few | TRBD2 | TRBJ2-7 | TRBV6-5 | CASSQYGGVTYEQYF | TGTGCCAGCAGCCAGTACGGGGGGGTAACCTACGAGCAGTACTTC
NA | NA | TRBJ1-5 | TRBV7-9 | CASSLFEGAPQHF | TGTGCCAGCAGCTTATTTGAGGGAGCGCCCCAGCATTTT
many | NA | TRBJ2-6 | TRBV4-3 | CASSQDRTYSGANVLTF | TGCGCCAGCAGCCAGGACAGAACTTACTCTGGGGCCAACGTCCTGACTTTC
NA | NA | TRBJ2-7 | TRBV28 | CASSLGTWDSYEQYF | TGTGCCAGCAGTTTAGGGACATGGGATTCCTACGAGCAGTACTTC
few | NA | TRBJ2-7 | TRBV6-1 | CASLEGGDYEQYF | TGTGCCAGCCTTGAGGGGGGGGACTACGAGCAGTACTTC
NA | TRBD1 | TRBJ2-3 | TRBV5-6 | CASSTGQGVSDTQYF | TGTGCCAGCAGTACGGGACAGGGGGTATCGGATACGCAGTATTTT
NA | TRBD1 | TRBJ1-2 | TRBV6-6 | CASSQGVVNGYTF | TGTGCCAGCAGTCAGGGGGTAGTCAATGGCTACACCTTC